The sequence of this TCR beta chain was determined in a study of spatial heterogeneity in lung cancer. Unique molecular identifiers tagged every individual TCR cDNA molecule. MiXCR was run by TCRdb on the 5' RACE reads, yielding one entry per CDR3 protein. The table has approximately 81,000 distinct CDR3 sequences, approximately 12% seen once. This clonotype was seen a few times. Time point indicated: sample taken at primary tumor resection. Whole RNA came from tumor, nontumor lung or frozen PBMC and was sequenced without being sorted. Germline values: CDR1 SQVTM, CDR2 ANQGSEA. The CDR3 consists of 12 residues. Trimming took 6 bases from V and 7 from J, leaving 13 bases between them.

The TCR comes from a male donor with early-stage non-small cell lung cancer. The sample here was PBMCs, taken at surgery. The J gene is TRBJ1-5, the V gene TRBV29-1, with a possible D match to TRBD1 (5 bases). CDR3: CSVRGEGQPQHF. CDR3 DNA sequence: TGCAGCGTGAGGGGAGAGGGGCAGCCCCAGCATTTT.